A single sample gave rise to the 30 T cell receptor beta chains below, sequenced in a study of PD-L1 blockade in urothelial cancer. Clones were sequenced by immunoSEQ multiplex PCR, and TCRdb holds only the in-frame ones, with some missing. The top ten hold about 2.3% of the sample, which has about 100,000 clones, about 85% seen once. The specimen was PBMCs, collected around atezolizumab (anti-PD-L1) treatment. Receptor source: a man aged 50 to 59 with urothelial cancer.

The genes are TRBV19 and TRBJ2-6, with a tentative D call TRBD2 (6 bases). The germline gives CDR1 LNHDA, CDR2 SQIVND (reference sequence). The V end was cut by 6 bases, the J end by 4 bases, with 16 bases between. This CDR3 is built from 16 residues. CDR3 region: CASRRRGRAGANVLTF. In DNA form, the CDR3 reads TGTGCCAGTAGGAGGAGGGGCAGGGCCGGGGCCAACGTCCTGACTTTC.

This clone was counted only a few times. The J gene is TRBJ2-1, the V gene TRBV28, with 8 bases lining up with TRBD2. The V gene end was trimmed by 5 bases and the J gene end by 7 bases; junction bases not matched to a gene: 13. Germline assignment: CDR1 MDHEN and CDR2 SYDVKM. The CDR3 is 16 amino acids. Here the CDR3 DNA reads TGTGCCAGCAGTCTCTCCACTAGCGGCTTACTTAATGAGCAGTTCTTC. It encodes CASSLSTSGLLNEQFF.

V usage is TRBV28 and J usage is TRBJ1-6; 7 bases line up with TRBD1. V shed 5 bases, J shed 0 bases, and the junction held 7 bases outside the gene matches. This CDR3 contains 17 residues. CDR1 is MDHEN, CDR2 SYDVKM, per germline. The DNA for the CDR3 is TGTGCCAGCAGTCCGTGGACAGGTAGCTCCTATAATTCACCCCTCCACTTT. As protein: CASSPWTGSSYNSPLHF.

Written as DNA, the CDR3 is TGTGCCAGCAGCTTAGGGAGCGGGAGCACAGATACGCAGTATTTT. Translation gives CASSLGSGSTDTQYF. The V and J genes are TRBV11-3 and TRBJ2-3; TRBD2 might be the D (6 bases). The CDR3 covers 15 residues. Germline assignment: CDR1 SGHNT and CDR2 YENEEA. V dropped 1 base and J dropped 0 bases, with 8 bases sitting between them.

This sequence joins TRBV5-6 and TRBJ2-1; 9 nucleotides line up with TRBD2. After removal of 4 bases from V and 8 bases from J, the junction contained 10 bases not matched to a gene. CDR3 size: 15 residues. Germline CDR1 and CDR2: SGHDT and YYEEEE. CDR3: CASSLLAGKRYEQFF. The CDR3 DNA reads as TGTGCCAGCAGCCTACTAGCGGGCAAGAGGTATGAGCAGTTCTTC.

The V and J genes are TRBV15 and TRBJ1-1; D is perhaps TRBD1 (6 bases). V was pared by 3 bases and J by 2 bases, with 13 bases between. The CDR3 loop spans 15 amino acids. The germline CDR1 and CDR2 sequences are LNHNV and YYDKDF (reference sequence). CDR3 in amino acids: CATSSGQPSNTEAFF. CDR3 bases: TGTGCCACCAGCAGCGGACAGCCGTCAAACACTGAAGCTTTCTTT.

The CDR3 nucleotides are TGTGCCAGCAGTTTACGCAGTCCCTACAATGAGCAGTTCTTC. Its protein is CASSLRSPYNEQFF. The chain joins TRBV27 to TRBJ2-1; no firm D call. The germline V and J ends were trimmed by 2 bases and 2 bases, with 7 bases remaining between them. Germline CDR1 reads MNHEY; CDR2 reads SMNVEV (reference sequence). CDR3 size: 14 residues.

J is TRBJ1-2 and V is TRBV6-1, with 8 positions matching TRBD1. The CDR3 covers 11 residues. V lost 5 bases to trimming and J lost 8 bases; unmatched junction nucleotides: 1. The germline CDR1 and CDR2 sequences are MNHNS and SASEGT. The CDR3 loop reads CASSYRGGYTF. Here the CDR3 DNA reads TGTGCCAGCAGTTACAGGGGGGGCTACACCTTC.

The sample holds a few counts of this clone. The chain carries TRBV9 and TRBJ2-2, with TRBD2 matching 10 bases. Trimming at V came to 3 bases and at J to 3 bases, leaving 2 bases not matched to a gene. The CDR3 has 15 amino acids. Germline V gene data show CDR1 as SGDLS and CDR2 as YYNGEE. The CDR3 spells CASSASGSYTGELFF. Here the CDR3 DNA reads TGTGCCAGCAGCGCTAGCGGGAGTTACACCGGGGAGCTGTTTTTT.

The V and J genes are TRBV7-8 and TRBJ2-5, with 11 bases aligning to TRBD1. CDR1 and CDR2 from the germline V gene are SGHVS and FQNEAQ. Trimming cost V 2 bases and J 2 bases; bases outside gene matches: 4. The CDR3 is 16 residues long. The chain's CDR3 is CASSLSGTGGQETQYF. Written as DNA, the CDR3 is TGTGCCAGCAGCTTATCCGGGACAGGGGGACAAGAGACCCAGTACTTC.

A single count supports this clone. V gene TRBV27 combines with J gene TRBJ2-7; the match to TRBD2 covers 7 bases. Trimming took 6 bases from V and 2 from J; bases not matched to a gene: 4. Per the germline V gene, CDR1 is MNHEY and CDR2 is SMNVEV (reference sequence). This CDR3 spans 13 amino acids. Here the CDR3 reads CASSSTSAYEQYF. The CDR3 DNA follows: TGTGCCAGCAGCTCAACTAGCGCCTACGAGCAGTACTTC.

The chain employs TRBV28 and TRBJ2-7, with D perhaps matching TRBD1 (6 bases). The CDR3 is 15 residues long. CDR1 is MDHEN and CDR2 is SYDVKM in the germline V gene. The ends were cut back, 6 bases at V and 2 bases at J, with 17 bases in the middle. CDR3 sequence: CASSLIDSGAYEQYF. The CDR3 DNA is TGTGCCAGCAGCCTTATAGACTCAGGGGCCTACGAGCAGTACTTC.

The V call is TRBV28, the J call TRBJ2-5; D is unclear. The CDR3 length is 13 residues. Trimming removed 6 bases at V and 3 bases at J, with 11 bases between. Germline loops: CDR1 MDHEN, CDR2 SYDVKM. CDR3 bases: TGTGCCAGCAGCCCAGACACGGAAGAGACCCAGTACTTC. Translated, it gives CASSPDTEETQYF.

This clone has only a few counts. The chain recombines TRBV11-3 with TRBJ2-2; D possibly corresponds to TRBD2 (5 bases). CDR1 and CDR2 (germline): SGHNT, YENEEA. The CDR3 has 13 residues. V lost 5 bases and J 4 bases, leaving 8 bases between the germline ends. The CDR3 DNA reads TGTGCCAGCAGCGGGAGAAGCACCGGGGAGCTGTTTTTT. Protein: CASSGRSTGELFF.

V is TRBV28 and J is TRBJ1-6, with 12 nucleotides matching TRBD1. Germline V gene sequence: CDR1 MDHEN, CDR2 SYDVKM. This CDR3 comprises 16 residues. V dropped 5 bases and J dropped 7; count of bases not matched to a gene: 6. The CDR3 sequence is CASSRRDRGPNSPLHF. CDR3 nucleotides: TGTGCCAGCAGTCGCCGGGACAGGGGGCCAAATTCACCCCTCCACTTT.

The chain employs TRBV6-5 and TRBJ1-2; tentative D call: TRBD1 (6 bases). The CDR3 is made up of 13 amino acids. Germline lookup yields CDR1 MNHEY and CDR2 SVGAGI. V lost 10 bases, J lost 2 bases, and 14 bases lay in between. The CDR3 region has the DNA TGTGCCATTTCCCGGGGGGGCAACTATGGCTACACCTTC. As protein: CAISRGGNYGYTF.

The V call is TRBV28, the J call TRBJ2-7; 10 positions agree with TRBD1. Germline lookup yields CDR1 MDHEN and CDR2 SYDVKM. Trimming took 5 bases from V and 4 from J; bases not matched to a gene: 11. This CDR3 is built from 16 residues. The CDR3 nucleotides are TGTGCCAGCAGTCCGACCCCGGGACAGGGGATTTACGAGCAGTACTTC. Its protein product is CASSPTPGQGIYEQYF.

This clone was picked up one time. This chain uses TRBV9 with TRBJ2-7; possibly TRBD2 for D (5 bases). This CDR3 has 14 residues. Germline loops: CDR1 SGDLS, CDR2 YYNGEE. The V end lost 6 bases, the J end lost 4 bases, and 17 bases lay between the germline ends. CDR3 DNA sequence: TGTGCCAGCACCCTAGGGCCAGAGGGTTACGAGCAGTACTTC. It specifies CASTLGPEGYEQYF.

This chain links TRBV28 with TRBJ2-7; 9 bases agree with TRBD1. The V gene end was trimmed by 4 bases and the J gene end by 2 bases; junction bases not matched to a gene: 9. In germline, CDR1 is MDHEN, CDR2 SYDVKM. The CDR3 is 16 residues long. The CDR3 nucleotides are TGTGCCAGCAGTTCTTCCGGGACAGGGACCACCTACGAGCAGTACTTC. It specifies CASSSSGTGTTYEQYF.

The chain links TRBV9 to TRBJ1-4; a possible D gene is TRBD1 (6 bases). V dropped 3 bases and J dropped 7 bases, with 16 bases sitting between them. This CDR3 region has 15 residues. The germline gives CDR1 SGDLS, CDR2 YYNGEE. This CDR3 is CASSARGGALEKLFF. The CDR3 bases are TGTGCCAGCAGCGCACGGGGGGGGGCGCTTGAAAAACTGTTTTTT.

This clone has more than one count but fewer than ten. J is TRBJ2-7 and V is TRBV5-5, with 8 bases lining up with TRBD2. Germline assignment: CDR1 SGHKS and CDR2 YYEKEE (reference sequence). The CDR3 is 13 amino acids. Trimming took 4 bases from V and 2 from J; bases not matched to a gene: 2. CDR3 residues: CASSGAGAYEQYF. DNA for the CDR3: TGTGCCAGCAGCGGAGCGGGAGCCTACGAGCAGTACTTC.

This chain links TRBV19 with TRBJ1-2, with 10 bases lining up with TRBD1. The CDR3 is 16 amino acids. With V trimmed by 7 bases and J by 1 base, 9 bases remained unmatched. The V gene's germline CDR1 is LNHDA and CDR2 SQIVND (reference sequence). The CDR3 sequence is CASTDPGQGINYGYTF. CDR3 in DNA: TGTGCCAGTACCGACCCGGGACAGGGGATTAACTATGGCTACACCTTC.

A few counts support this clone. CDR3 in DNA: TGTGCCAGCTCACAACGGACAGGAACCTACGAGCAGTACTTC. This encodes CASSQRTGTYEQYF. This chain joins TRBV18 and TRBJ2-7; 7 bases align to TRBD1. Germline CDR1 KGHSH, CDR2 LQKENI. The CDR3 is made up of 14 amino acids. With 4 bases clipped from V and 2 bases from J, the junction kept 5 bases outside the gene matches.

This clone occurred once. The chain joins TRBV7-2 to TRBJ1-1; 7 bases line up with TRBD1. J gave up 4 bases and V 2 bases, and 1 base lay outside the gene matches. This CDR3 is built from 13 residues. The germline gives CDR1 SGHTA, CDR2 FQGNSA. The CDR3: CASSLQGGTEAFF. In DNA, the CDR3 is TGTGCCAGCAGCTTACAGGGGGGCACTGAAGCTTTCTTT.

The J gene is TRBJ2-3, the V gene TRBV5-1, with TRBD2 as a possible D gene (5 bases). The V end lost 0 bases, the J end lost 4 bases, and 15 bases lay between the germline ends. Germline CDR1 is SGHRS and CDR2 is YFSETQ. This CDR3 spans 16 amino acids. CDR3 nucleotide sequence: TGCGCCAGCAGCTTGGATGCGGGCGCCGGGTCAGATACGCAGTATTTT. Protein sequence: CASSLDAGAGSDTQYF.

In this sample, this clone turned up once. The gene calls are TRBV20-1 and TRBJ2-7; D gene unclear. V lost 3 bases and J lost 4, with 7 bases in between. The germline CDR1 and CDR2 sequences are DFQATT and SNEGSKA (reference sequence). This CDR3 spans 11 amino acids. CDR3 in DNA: TGCAGTGCTAGTAATCGGTACGAGCAGTACTTC. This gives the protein CSASNRYEQYF.

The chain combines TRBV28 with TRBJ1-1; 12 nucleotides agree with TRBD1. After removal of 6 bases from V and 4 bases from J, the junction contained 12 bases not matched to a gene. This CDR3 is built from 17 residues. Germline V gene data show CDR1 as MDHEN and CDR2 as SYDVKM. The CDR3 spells CASSPNPGQGAFTEAFF. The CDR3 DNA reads TGTGCCAGCAGCCCAAATCCGGGACAGGGGGCGTTCACTGAAGCTTTCTTT.

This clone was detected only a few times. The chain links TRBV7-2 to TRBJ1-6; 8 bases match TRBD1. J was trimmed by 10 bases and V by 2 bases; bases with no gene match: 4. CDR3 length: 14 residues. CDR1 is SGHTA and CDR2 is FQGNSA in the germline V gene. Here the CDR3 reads CASSLRDRSSPLHF. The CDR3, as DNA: TGTGCCAGCAGCTTAAGGGACAGGTCATCACCCCTCCACTTT.

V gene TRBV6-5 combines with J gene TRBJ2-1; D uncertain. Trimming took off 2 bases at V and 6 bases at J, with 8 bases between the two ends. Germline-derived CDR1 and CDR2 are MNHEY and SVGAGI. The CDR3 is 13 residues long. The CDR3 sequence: CASSYERFNEQFF. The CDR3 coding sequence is TGTGCCAGCAGTTACGAGAGGTTCAATGAGCAGTTCTTC.

The CDR3 loop reads CASSISPSLVEQFF. The CDR3 DNA reads as TGTGCCAGTAGTATTAGTCCTTCTCTCGTAGAGCAGTTCTTC. The genes are TRBV19 and TRBJ2-1; D uncertain. Germline CDR1 is LNHDA and CDR2 is SQIVND (reference sequence). CDR3 length: 14 amino acids. V was pared by 3 bases and J by 10 bases, with 16 bases between.